This T cell receptor (beta chain) stems from a study of blood T cell repertoires in COVID-19. Study context: Cohort 3 recovered donors had two negative PCRs, clearance, or symptom resolution. Spain, Italy and the United States supplied samples that represented acute and convalescent COVID-19. From T cells, B-cell-depleted T cells, or PBMCs came the material, which was cDNA or gDNA.

Sequencing was performed with immunoSEQ multiplex PCR; in TCRdb, only in-frame clones are kept and a portion is missing. The table has some 190,000 clones, about 85% seen once. This clone has a single count. The CDR3 contains 15 residues. Trimming left V 3 bases short and J 4 bases short, with 13 bases between. Germline V gives CDR1 MNHNS, CDR2 SASEGT. Cohort placement rested on clinical history that participants reported themselves. The gene calls are TRBV6-1 and TRBJ2-1, with a possible D match to TRBD2 (5 bases). The sequencing input was PBMCs or T cells enriched from blood (not recorded which). This TCR was recovered from a woman in her forties in a cohort exposed to, infected with or recovered from COVID-19 (not recorded which). This chain's CDR3 is CASSDRDRPYNEQFF. The CDR3 nucleotides read TGTGCCAGCAGTGACCGGGATCGCCCTTACAATGAGCAGTTCTTC.